In its sample, the clone carrying this TCR beta chain is medium-sized (0.01 to 0.1%). The antigen is unknown. Three rounds of nested PCR, following a modified ARM-PCR protocol, produced the TCRbeta library. TCRdb called the multiplex PCR reads again in MiXCR, with one record for every CDR3 protein. The sample has about 80,000 distinct CDR3 sequences, over 75% seen once; the top ten hold about an eighth. This sample stems from a study of tumor and adjacent non-tumor tissue in lung cancer. Study-wide points: Tumor tissue had significantly higher TCR diversity than normal lung. Patients with more diverse tumor TCRs had worse survival.

CDR1 is SQVTM and CDR2 is ANQGSEA in the germline V gene. The V end was cut by 6 bases, the J end by 4 bases, with 9 bases between. The CDR3 runs 12 residues. This sample's RNA came from whole unsorted tissue. Between August and November 2014, newly diagnosed, chemotherapy-naive lung cancer patients underwent thoracic surgery in China. The sequence came from a woman in her fifties or sixties with non-small cell lung cancer. This rearrangement joins TRBV29-1 to TRBJ2-2; D is perhaps TRBD1 (5 bases). The specimen sequenced was lung tumor tissue. This CDR3 is CSVGHFTGELFF. The CDR3 nucleotides are TGCAGCGTAGGACACTTCACCGGGGAGCTGTTTTTT.